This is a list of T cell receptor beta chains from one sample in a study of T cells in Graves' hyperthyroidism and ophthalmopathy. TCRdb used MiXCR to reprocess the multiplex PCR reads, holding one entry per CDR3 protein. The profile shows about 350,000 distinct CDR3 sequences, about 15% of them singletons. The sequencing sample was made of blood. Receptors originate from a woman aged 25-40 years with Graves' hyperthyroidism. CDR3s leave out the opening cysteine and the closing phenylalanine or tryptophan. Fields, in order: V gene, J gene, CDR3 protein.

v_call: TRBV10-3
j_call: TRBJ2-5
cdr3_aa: AISDGQFETQY

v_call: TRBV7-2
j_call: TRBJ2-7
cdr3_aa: ASSSGTTGLAGGPTYEQY

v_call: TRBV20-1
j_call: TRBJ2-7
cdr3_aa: SAETAQEQY

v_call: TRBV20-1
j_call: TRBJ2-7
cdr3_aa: SARDLWTSGSGEQY

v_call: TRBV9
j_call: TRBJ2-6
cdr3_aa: ASTSNSGANVLT

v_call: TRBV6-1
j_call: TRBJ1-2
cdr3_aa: ASSGSREIHGYT

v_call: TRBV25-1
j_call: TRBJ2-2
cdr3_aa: ASSNRIANTGELF

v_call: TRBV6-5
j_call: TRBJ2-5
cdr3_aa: ASSYSGRGGETQY

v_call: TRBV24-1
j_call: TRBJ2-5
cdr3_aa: ATKGLAGTQETQY

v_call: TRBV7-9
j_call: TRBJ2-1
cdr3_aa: ASRGTKHEQF

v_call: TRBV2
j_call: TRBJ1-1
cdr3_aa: ASSEARWEYGNTEAF

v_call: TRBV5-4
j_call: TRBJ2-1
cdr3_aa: ASSLRSLQGNEQF

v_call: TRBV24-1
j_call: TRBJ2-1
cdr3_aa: ATGGGGKDEQF

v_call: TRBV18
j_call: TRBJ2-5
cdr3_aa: ASSPKGTIKETQY

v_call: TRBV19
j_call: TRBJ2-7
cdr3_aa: ASSMVGGYEQY

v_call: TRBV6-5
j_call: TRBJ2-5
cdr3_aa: ASSYRLGGQGSQETQY

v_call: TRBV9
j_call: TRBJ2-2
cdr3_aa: ASSVSLGDTGELF

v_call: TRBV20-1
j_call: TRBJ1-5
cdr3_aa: SAKTGGQPQH

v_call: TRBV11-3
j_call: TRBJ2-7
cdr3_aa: ASSTDGDSYEQY

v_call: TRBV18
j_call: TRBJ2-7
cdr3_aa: ASSRRQGTSYEQY

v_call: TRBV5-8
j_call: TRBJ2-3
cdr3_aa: ASSSPTPDTQY

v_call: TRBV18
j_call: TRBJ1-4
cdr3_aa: ASSQGTDFATNEKLF

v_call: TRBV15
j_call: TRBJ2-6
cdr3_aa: ATSREFGVLGANVLT

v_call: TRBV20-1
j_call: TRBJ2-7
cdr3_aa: SARKPGRESEQY

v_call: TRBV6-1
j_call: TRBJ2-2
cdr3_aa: ASGPRGLMLTGELF

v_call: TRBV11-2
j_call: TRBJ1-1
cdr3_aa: ASSLTPQGVGNTEAF

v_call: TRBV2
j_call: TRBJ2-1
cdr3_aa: ASKGLAGGTYNEQF

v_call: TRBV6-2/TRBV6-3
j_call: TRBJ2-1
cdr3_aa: ASQPGAGNEQF

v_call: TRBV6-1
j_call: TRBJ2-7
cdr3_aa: ASRPGTGTSYEQY

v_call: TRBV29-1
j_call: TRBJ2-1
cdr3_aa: SVVQEYNEQF

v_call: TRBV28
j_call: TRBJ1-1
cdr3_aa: ASSRPRLGNTEAF

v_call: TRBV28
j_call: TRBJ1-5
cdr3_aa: ASMKPPGVSNQPQH

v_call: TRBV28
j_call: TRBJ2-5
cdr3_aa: ASSNRDRQY

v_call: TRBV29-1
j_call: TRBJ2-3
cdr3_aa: SVEVSATADTQY

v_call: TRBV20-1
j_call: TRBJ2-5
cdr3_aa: SAPGGYQETQY

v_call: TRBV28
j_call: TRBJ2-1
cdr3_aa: ASRRETGRNEQF

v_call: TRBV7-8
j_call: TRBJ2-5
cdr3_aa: ASSSTGQTSSAQETQY

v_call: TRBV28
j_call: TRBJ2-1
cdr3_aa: ASSSSGRADREQF

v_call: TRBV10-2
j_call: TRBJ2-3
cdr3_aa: ASSDPPRARTDTQY

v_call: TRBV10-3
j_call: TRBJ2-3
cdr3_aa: AISDPRLGSTDTQY

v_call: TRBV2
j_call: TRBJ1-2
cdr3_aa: ASSESGGGRGYT

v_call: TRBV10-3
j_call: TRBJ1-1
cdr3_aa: AISESEGRDTEAF

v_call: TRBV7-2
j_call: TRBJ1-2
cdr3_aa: ASSLDSYGYT

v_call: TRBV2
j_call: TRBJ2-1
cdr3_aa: ASSSKLLAGAGNEQF

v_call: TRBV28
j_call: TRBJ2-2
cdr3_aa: ATYRRGLAGAGELF